This entry features one T cell receptor beta chain sequence. The record originates from a study of T cell changes during pregnancy in multiple sclerosis. The assay was immunoSEQ multiplex PCR, and TCRdb's table has in-frame clones only and misses some. The table records 40,000 to 45,000 clones, approximately 91% of them present only once. The V gene end was trimmed by 5 bases and the J gene end by 4 bases; junction bases not matched to a gene: 7. The V gene's germline CDR1 is SGHNT and CDR2 YYREEE (reference sequence). The CDR3 length is 15 residues. The sample here was CD4+ T cells from peripheral blood mononuclear cells, taken in the first trimester of pregnancy. The rearrangement uses TRBV5-4 and TRBJ2-2; 8 nucleotides line up with TRBD2. The sequence derives from a female donor with multiple sclerosis, enrolled in a pregnancy study. The CDR3 DNA reads as TGTGCCAGCAGTAAAGCGGGAGTGGGCACCGGGGAGCTGTTTTTT. Amino acids: CASSKAGVGTGELFF.